These T cell receptor beta chains were read from a single sample in a study of cytomegalovirus exposure and HLA in healthy donors. Clones were read by immunoSEQ multiplex PCR, and TCRdb kept only the in-frame ones, dropping some. This specimen shows about 130,000 clones; the ten leading clones hold about 2.3%. The sample was PBMCs. These receptors were collected from a man in his forties in good health and CMV-seronegative. Both conserved end residues are part of each CDR3. Fields, in order: CDR3 length, V gene, J gene, D gene, CDR3 DNA, CDR3 protein. D genes are given only for firm matches.

CDR3 length: 19; V gene: TRBV23-1; J gene: TRBJ2-7; D gene: -; CDR3 DNA: TGCGCCAGCAGTCAAAACTCTAGTCCCTTAGCGAACGTCCCCTACGAGCAGTACTTC; CDR3 protein: CASSQNSSPLANVPYEQYF
CDR3 length: 13; V gene: TRBV28; J gene: TRBJ2-1; D gene: -; CDR3 DNA: TGTGCCAGCAGTTTATACCCGACAGCTCGTAAGTTCTTC; CDR3 protein: CASSLYPTARKFF
CDR3 length: 15; V gene: TRBV5-1; J gene: TRBJ2-1; D gene: -; CDR3 DNA: TGCGCCAGCAGCTTTGGCGGAAGCTCCTACAATGAGCAGTTCTTC; CDR3 protein: CASSFGGSSYNEQFF
CDR3 length: 15; V gene: TRBV7-2; J gene: TRBJ2-2; D gene: -; CDR3 DNA: TGTGCCAGCAGCTCCCGACTAGGTGGGGCCGGGGAGCTGTTTTTT; CDR3 protein: CASSSRLGGAGELFF
CDR3 length: 14; V gene: TRBV6-5; J gene: TRBJ1-1; D gene: -; CDR3 DNA: TGTGCCAGCAGTCAACGGGAGGGTAACACTGAAGCTTTCTTT; CDR3 protein: CASSQREGNTEAFF
CDR3 length: 15; V gene: TRBV5-4; J gene: TRBJ1-2; D gene: TRBD1; CDR3 DNA: TGTGCCAGCAGCTCCGGGGACAGGCGTTACTATGGCTACACCTTC; CDR3 protein: CASSSGDRRYYGYTF
CDR3 length: 14; V gene: TRBV5-6; J gene: TRBJ2-1; D gene: -; CDR3 DNA: TGTGCCAGCAGCTTGGAACAGGCCTACAATGAGCAGTTCTTC; CDR3 protein: CASSLEQAYNEQFF
CDR3 length: 14; V gene: TRBV10-3; J gene: TRBJ2-5; D gene: -; CDR3 DNA: TGTGCCAGCGCGACTAGGACGGGACTAGAGACCCAGTACTTC; CDR3 protein: CASATRTGLETQYF
CDR3 length: 16; V gene: TRBV10-3; J gene: TRBJ2-5; D gene: TRBD2; CDR3 DNA: TGTGCCATCAGTGAGTCTAGCGGGAGTTTCCAAGAGACCCAGTACTTC; CDR3 protein: CAISESSGSFQETQYF
CDR3 length: 17; V gene: TRBV6-1; J gene: TRBJ2-1; D gene: -; CDR3 DNA: TGTGCCAGCAGTGAAGCGGACGAGGGTAGCTCCTACAATGAGCAGTTCTTC; CDR3 protein: CASSEADEGSSYNEQFF
CDR3 length: 16; V gene: TRBV21-1; J gene: TRBJ2-3; D gene: -; CDR3 DNA: TGTGCCAGCAGCAAAGGGGAGGGATGGGGGACAGATACGCAGTATTTT; CDR3 protein: CASSKGEGWGTDTQYF
CDR3 length: 15; V gene: TRBV11-3; J gene: TRBJ1-1; D gene: -; CDR3 DNA: TGTGCCAGCAGCTTATCCAGCGACAGTTACACTGAAGCTTTCTTT; CDR3 protein: CASSLSSDSYTEAFF
CDR3 length: 15; V gene: TRBV4-3; J gene: TRBJ1-2; D gene: TRBD1; CDR3 DNA: TGCGCCAGCAGCCAAGTTTATCAGGGGGGCTATGGCTACACCTTC; CDR3 protein: CASSQVYQGGYGYTF
CDR3 length: 17; V gene: TRBV28; J gene: TRBJ2-1; D gene: TRBD2; CDR3 DNA: TGTGCCAGCAGTGACCCGGGGGGAGGGAGCTCCTACAATGAGCAGTTCTTC; CDR3 protein: CASSDPGGGSSYNEQFF
CDR3 length: 13; V gene: TRBV6-5; J gene: TRBJ2-5; D gene: TRBD1; CDR3 DNA: TGTGCCAGCCGGGCAGGGGGCAGGGAGACCCAGTACTTC; CDR3 protein: CASRAGGRETQYF
CDR3 length: 14; V gene: TRBV5-4; J gene: TRBJ2-5; D gene: -; CDR3 DNA: TGTGCCAGCAGCGGCGGACAGCTCAAAGAGACCCAGTACTTC; CDR3 protein: CASSGGQLKETQYF
CDR3 length: 14; V gene: TRBV27; J gene: TRBJ2-7; D gene: TRBD2; CDR3 DNA: TGTGCCAGCAGAATAGCGGGAGGGCCAGACGAGCAGTACTTC; CDR3 protein: CASRIAGGPDEQYF
CDR3 length: 16; V gene: TRBV5-4; J gene: TRBJ2-3; D gene: TRBD2; CDR3 DNA: TGTGCCAGCAGCCCTAGACTAGCTGGAGGCACAGATACGCAGTATTTT; CDR3 protein: CASSPRLAGGTDTQYF
CDR3 length: 14; V gene: TRBV6-1; J gene: TRBJ1-2; D gene: -; CDR3 DNA: TGTGCCAGCAGTAATACTCTAATGGTCTATGGCTACACCTTC; CDR3 protein: CASSNTLMVYGYTF
CDR3 length: 16; V gene: TRBV9; J gene: TRBJ2-7; D gene: TRBD2; CDR3 DNA: TGTGCCAGCAGCCCTGACGGGCGGGAGGGCGACTACGAGCAGTACTTC; CDR3 protein: CASSPDGREGDYEQYF
CDR3 length: 15; V gene: TRBV10-3; J gene: TRBJ1-1; D gene: TRBD1; CDR3 DNA: TGTGCCATCAGTGAGATGGGACAGCCGAACACTGAAGCTTTCTTT; CDR3 protein: CAISEMGQPNTEAFF
CDR3 length: 15; V gene: TRBV7-2; J gene: TRBJ1-2; D gene: TRBD1; CDR3 DNA: TGTGCCAGCAGCCGGGACAGGTCAACCAACTATGGCTACACCTTC; CDR3 protein: CASSRDRSTNYGYTF
CDR3 length: 16; V gene: TRBV27; J gene: TRBJ2-7; D gene: TRBD2; CDR3 DNA: TGTGCCAGCAGTCCGCCCGGGACTAGCGGGAGTGGCGAGCAGTACTTC; CDR3 protein: CASSPPGTSGSGEQYF
CDR3 length: 16; V gene: TRBV15; J gene: TRBJ2-2; D gene: TRBD2; CDR3 DNA: TGTGCCACCAGCAGAGGACTAGCGGGAGCTCACGGGGAGCTGTTTTTT; CDR3 protein: CATSRGLAGAHGELFF
CDR3 length: 15; V gene: TRBV5-1; J gene: TRBJ2-7; D gene: -; CDR3 DNA: TGCGCCAGCAGCTTGGAGTTGGGCGCTTCCTACGAGCAGTACTTC; CDR3 protein: CASSLELGASYEQYF
CDR3 length: 14; V gene: TRBV6-5; J gene: TRBJ1-2; D gene: -; CDR3 DNA: TGTGCCAGCAGGCCCAGGGCCGCTAACTATGGCTACACCTTC; CDR3 protein: CASRPRAANYGYTF
CDR3 length: 14; V gene: TRBV5-5; J gene: TRBJ1-1; D gene: -; CDR3 DNA: TGTGCCAGCAGCTTTCCGACAGCGAACACTGAAGCTTTCTTT; CDR3 protein: CASSFPTANTEAFF
CDR3 length: 14; V gene: TRBV5-1; J gene: TRBJ2-1; D gene: TRBD2; CDR3 DNA: TGCGCCAGCAGCCCGACTAGCGATCACAATGAGCAGTTCTTC; CDR3 protein: CASSPTSDHNEQFF
CDR3 length: 15; V gene: TRBV5-1; J gene: TRBJ2-5; D gene: TRBD2; CDR3 DNA: TGCGCCAGCAGTTCTAGCGGGAGGTCTCAAGAGACCCAGTACTTC; CDR3 protein: CASSSSGRSQETQYF
CDR3 length: 13; V gene: TRBV27; J gene: TRBJ1-1; D gene: TRBD1; CDR3 DNA: TGTGCCAGCCGGCACAGGGGGTACACTGAAGCTTTCTTT; CDR3 protein: CASRHRGYTEAFF
CDR3 length: 14; V gene: TRBV29-1; J gene: TRBJ1-5; D gene: TRBD1; CDR3 DNA: TGCAGCGTTGTAAGTCAGGGGGACAATCAGCCCCAGCATTTT; CDR3 protein: CSVVSQGDNQPQHF
CDR3 length: 15; V gene: TRBV11-3; J gene: TRBJ2-7; D gene: -; CDR3 DNA: TGTGCCAGCAGCCCCCTCACGTCCGCGAGTTACGAGCAGTACTTC; CDR3 protein: CASSPLTSASYEQYF
CDR3 length: 15; V gene: TRBV5-1; J gene: TRBJ1-5; D gene: -; CDR3 DNA: TGCGCCAGCAGCTTGGGACAGAATAGCAATCAGCCCCAGCATTTT; CDR3 protein: CASSLGQNSNQPQHF
CDR3 length: 12; V gene: TRBV4-3; J gene: TRBJ2-1; D gene: -; CDR3 DNA: TGCGCCAGCAGCTTCGGCCGGGGAAAGCAGTTCTTC; CDR3 protein: CASSFGRGKQFF
CDR3 length: 17; V gene: TRBV11-2; J gene: TRBJ2-7; D gene: TRBD1; CDR3 DNA: TGTGCCAGCACCCCCCACCCCCGGGACAGGGCAGGTTACGAGCAGTACTTC; CDR3 protein: CASTPHPRDRAGYEQYF
CDR3 length: 13; V gene: TRBV11-3; J gene: TRBJ1-1; D gene: -; CDR3 DNA: TGTGCCAGCAACGGGCAGGGGAACACTGAAGCTTTCTTT; CDR3 protein: CASNGQGNTEAFF
CDR3 length: 14; V gene: TRBV27; J gene: TRBJ2-5; D gene: TRBD1; CDR3 DNA: TGTGCCAGCAGACCGTACAGGGGTGCGGAGACCCAGTACTTC; CDR3 protein: CASRPYRGAETQYF
CDR3 length: 15; V gene: TRBV28; J gene: TRBJ2-1; D gene: -; CDR3 DNA: TGTGCCAGCAAAATGGACTGGTCCTCCTACAATGAGCAGTTCTTC; CDR3 protein: CASKMDWSSYNEQFF
CDR3 length: 15; V gene: TRBV28; J gene: TRBJ2-1; D gene: TRBD2; CDR3 DNA: TGTGCCAGCAGTGAGACTAGCGGGGGCTACAATGAGCAGTTCTTC; CDR3 protein: CASSETSGGYNEQFF
CDR3 length: 13; V gene: TRBV5-5; J gene: TRBJ2-5; D gene: -; CDR3 DNA: TGTGCCAGCAGCTTGGCAGCGCAAGAGACCCAGTACTTC; CDR3 protein: CASSLAAQETQYF
CDR3 length: 16; V gene: TRBV9; J gene: TRBJ2-1; D gene: TRBD2; CDR3 DNA: TGTGCCAGCAGCGCCCGCAGGCCTAGCGGCTACAATGAGCAGTTCTTC; CDR3 protein: CASSARRPSGYNEQFF
CDR3 length: 15; V gene: TRBV5-8; J gene: TRBJ2-2; D gene: TRBD2; CDR3 DNA: TGTGCCAGCGTGGGACTAGCGAAGGGGACCGGGGAGCTGTTTTTT; CDR3 protein: CASVGLAKGTGELFF
CDR3 length: 14; V gene: TRBV5-4; J gene: TRBJ2-1; D gene: -; CDR3 DNA: TGTGCCAGCAGGGCTCGAGGCGGGTCCAATGAGCAGTTCTTC; CDR3 protein: CASRARGGSNEQFF
CDR3 length: 17; V gene: TRBV11-2; J gene: TRBJ2-2; D gene: -; CDR3 DNA: TGTGCCAGCAGCTTAGGGACTTGGGTAGCGAACACCGGGGAGCTGTTTTTT; CDR3 protein: CASSLGTWVANTGELFF
CDR3 length: 17; V gene: TRBV5-6; J gene: TRBJ1-4; D gene: -; CDR3 DNA: TGTGCCAGCAGCTTGGCCGTCAGGGGAAGACCTAATGAAAAACTGTTTTTT; CDR3 protein: CASSLAVRGRPNEKLFF
CDR3 length: 14; V gene: TRBV6-1; J gene: TRBJ1-2; D gene: TRBD1; CDR3 DNA: TGTGCCAGCAGTCTGGGACAGGGGAACTATGGCTACACCTTC; CDR3 protein: CASSLGQGNYGYTF
CDR3 length: 15; V gene: TRBV27; J gene: TRBJ2-3; D gene: TRBD2; CDR3 DNA: TGTGCCAGCAGAACCGGGACTAGCGGAACAGATACGCAGTATTTT; CDR3 protein: CASRTGTSGTDTQYF
CDR3 length: 16; V gene: TRBV5-6; J gene: TRBJ2-3; D gene: TRBD1; CDR3 DNA: TGTGCCAGCAGCTTCTACACCGGGACAGACACAGATACGCAGTATTTT; CDR3 protein: CASSFYTGTDTDTQYF
CDR3 length: 15; V gene: TRBV18; J gene: TRBJ2-1; D gene: -; CDR3 DNA: TGTGCCAGCTCACCGCAGGACAGCTCCTACAATGAGCAGTTCTTC; CDR3 protein: CASSPQDSSYNEQFF
CDR3 length: 12; V gene: TRBV6-5; J gene: TRBJ2-5; D gene: -; CDR3 DNA: TGTGCCAGCAGTTCCGGGATAGGGACCCAGTACTTC; CDR3 protein: CASSSGIGTQYF
CDR3 length: 17; V gene: TRBV29-1; J gene: TRBJ1-1; D gene: -; CDR3 DNA: TGCAGCGTTGAACCAGAAACAGGGCAAATTTGGTACACTGAAGCTTTCTTT; CDR3 protein: CSVEPETGQIWYTEAFF
CDR3 length: 14; V gene: TRBV7-9; J gene: TRBJ1-2; D gene: -; CDR3 DNA: TGTGCCAGCAGCTTATCGCTAGCCTACTATGGCTACACCTTC; CDR3 protein: CASSLSLAYYGYTF
CDR3 length: 15; V gene: TRBV2; J gene: TRBJ2-7; D gene: TRBD2; CDR3 DNA: TGTGCCAGCAGTGAGGAAGCGGGAGGGACATACGAGCAGTACTTC; CDR3 protein: CASSEEAGGTYEQYF
CDR3 length: 16; V gene: TRBV6-6; J gene: TRBJ2-7; D gene: TRBD1; CDR3 DNA: TGTGCCAGCAGTTACTCTATAGGACAGGGGGCCTACGAGCAGTACTTC; CDR3 protein: CASSYSIGQGAYEQYF
CDR3 length: 15; V gene: TRBV11-2; J gene: TRBJ1-2; D gene: TRBD1; CDR3 DNA: TGTGCCAGCAGCTCAACCGGGACAGCTAACTATGGCTACACCTTC; CDR3 protein: CASSSTGTANYGYTF
CDR3 length: 16; V gene: TRBV6-6; J gene: TRBJ1-3; D gene: -; CDR3 DNA: TGTGCCAGCAGTTACCGGAAGGAGGTCTCTGGAAACACCATATATTTT; CDR3 protein: CASSYRKEVSGNTIYF
CDR3 length: 13; V gene: TRBV29-1; J gene: TRBJ1-2; D gene: -; CDR3 DNA: TGCAGCGTTGAGACCGGACAGCTCTATGGCTACACCTTC; CDR3 protein: CSVETGQLYGYTF